This T cell receptor beta chain was captured by sequencing in a study of blood T cell repertoires in COVID-19. About the study: PBMCs, B-cell-depleted T cells, or T cells provided the cDNA or gDNA that made up the material.

In germline, CDR1 is SGHTA, CDR2 FQGTGA. Trimming removed 5 bases from V and 1 base from J, with 14 bases in between. This CDR3 contains 15 residues. In the original analysis: Nucleated cell counts were estimated from reference gene primer amplification. Profiling relied on immunoSEQ multiplex PCR, and the TCRdb table lists in-frame clones only, not all of them. D and trimming were read from the DNA, whereas the V and J calls and clone size are those reported in that table. The sample has around 160,000 clones, 81% seen once; the top ten hold 6.5% to 8.5%. This clone was seen more than once but under ten times.

This rearrangement joins TRBV7-3 to TRBJ1-1; D gene unclear. The clonotype was recovered from a human donor with acute or convalescent COVID-19. The donor label of this sample is uncertain. Sequenced input: peripheral blood. CDR3 DNA sequence: TGTGCCAGCAGCCCTGCAGATCCCCAGAACACTGAAGCTTTCTTT. Its protein product is CASSPADPQNTEAFF.